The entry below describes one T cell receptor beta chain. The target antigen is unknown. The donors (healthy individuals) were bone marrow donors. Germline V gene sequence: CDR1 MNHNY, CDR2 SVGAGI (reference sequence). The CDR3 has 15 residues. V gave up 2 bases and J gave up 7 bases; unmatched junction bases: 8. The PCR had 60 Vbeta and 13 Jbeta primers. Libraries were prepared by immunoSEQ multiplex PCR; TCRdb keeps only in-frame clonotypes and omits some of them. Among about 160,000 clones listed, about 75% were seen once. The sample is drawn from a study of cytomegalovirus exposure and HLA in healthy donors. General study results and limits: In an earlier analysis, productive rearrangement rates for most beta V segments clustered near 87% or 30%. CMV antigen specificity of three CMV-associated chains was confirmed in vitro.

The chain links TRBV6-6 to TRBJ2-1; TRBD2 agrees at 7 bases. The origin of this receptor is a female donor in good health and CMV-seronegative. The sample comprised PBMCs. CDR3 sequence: CASSYEGGPGNEQFF. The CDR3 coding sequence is TGTGCCAGCAGTTACGAGGGAGGGCCGGGGAATGAGCAGTTCTTC.